This note documents a single T cell receptor beta chain sequence. Its specificity is not known. The data derive from a study of T cells after yellow fever vaccination. Study-level information: Preparation used SMART-Seq v4 Ultra Low Input for the low-cell-number fractions. Study-wide results and caveats: A faster peak, day 5 versus 15, was reached by the weaker secondary response. Post-booster repertoires again held most primary-vaccination clones (about 95% CD4, 75% to 90% CD8).

CDR1 SGHVS and CDR2 FNYEAQ come from the germline V gene. Losses at the gene ends were 5 bases for V and 3 bases for J; bases not matched to a gene: 9. CDR3 length: 16 residues. UMIs and a universal primer site were added when TCR cDNA was made by 5'RACE template switching. Using its own MiXCR run on the 5' RACE reads, TCRdb lists one record per CDR3 protein. The sample records 250,000 to 400,000 distinct CDR3 sequences, around 4.3% being singletons. The rearrangement joins TRBV7-6 to TRBJ1-4; 7 positions agree with TRBD1. Here the sequenced sample was PBMCs, taken 15 days after the yellow fever booster vaccination. The clonotype comes from a man between 18 and 29 years old who received the YFV17D yellow fever vaccine. The CDR3 sequence: CASSLDLTGSNEKLFF. The DNA for the CDR3 is TGTGCCAGCAGCCTCGATTTGACAGGGTCTAATGAAAAACTGTTTTTT.